These 8 T cell receptor beta chains originate from one sample sequenced in a study of identical twins. Each CDR3 protein is one row after TCRdb ran MiXCR on the 5' RACE reads. The table shows around 1.7 million distinct CDR3 sequences, with roughly 35% occurring only once. Sample: cord blood. The source is a newborn girl in good health.

This clonotype was seen only a few times. The chain carries TRBV29-1 and TRBJ1-1; D unclear. V was shortened by 4 bases and J by 8 bases, with 8 bases between the two germline ends. The germline V gene encodes CDR1 SQVTM and CDR2 ANQGSEA. The CDR3 extends over 10 amino acids. The CDR3 sequence: CSVATREAFF. The CDR3 nucleotides are TGCAGCGTTGCAACCAGGGAAGCTTTCTTT.

This clonotype occurred a few times. This rearrangement joins TRBV3-1 to TRBJ2-3; 7 bases map to TRBD2. Unmatched junction bases numbered 3, after V lost 3 bases and J lost 3 bases. The CDR3 length is 14 residues. The V gene's germline CDR1 is LGHDT and CDR2 YNNKEL (reference sequence). In nucleotides, the CDR3 is TGTGCCAGCAGCCAGTGGGAGGGAACAGATACGCAGTATTTT. Its translation: CASSQWEGTDTQYF.

This clonotype has just a few counts. In DNA, the CDR3 is TGTGCCAGCAGCCAAGACTGGACAGCCAGGGGGTCAACCCAAGAGACCCAGTACTTC. Residues: CASSQDWTARGSTQETQYF. V gene TRBV4-2 combines with J gene TRBJ2-5; TRBD1 matches 7 bases. The CDR3 covers 19 residues. V shed 0 bases and J 1 base; nucleotides not matched to a gene: 14. Germline V gene data show CDR1 as LGHNA and CDR2 as YNFKEQ.

This clonotype was observed many times. This rearrangement joins TRBV6-6 to TRBJ2-5; tentative D call: TRBD2 (6 bases). V lost 6 bases and J lost 2, with 7 bases in between. This CDR3 is 12 amino acids long. CDR1 MNHNY and CDR2 SVGAGI come from the germline V gene (reference sequence). The CDR3 reads CASRDYQETQYF. DNA of the CDR3: TGTGCCAGCAGGGACTATCAAGAGACCCAGTACTTC.

This clonotype was seen many times. The V call is TRBV10-3, the J call TRBJ1-2; 7 bases align to TRBD1. After removal of 3 bases from V and 3 bases from J, the junction contained 13 bases not matched to a gene. CDR3 length: 17 residues. Germline assignment: CDR1 ENHRY and CDR2 SYGVKD. In DNA, the CDR3 is TGTGCCATCAGTGACCTATTATTGGGCCAGGGGGACTATGGCTACACCTTC. This encodes CAISDLLLGQGDYGYTF.

The rearrangement links TRBV21-1 to TRBJ1-2; the table's D gene call, TRBD1, was not cross checked with the DNA. TRBV21-1 is a recognized pseudogene. The CDR3 extends over 12 amino acids. The DNA of the CDR3 is TGTGCCAGCAGGGACAGGGCGCATGGCTACACCTTC. Its protein is CASRDRAHGYTF.

This clonotype showed up just a few times. The J gene is TRBJ1-2, the V gene TRBV20-1; 9 nucleotides line up with TRBD1. Per germline, CDR1 DFQATT and CDR2 SNEGSKA (reference sequence). The CDR3 is made up of 17 amino acids. Trimming at V came to 3 bases and at J to 3 bases, leaving 14 bases not matched to a gene. CDR3 sequence (DNA): TGCAGTGCTAGCCCGTACAGGGGGCGCAGGTTTGACTATGGCTACACCTTC. Protein sequence: CSASPYRGRRFDYGYTF.

This clonotype was picked up many times. This rearrangement joins TRBV18 to TRBJ2-7, with D hard to call. The CDR3 is made up of 11 amino acids. Germline V gene data show CDR1 as KGHSH and CDR2 as LQKENI. V was clipped by 8 bases and J by 2 bases, with 7 bases between them. CDR3 sequence reads: CASSPAYEQYF. DNA for the CDR3: TGTGCCAGCAGTCCCGCCTACGAGCAGTACTTC.